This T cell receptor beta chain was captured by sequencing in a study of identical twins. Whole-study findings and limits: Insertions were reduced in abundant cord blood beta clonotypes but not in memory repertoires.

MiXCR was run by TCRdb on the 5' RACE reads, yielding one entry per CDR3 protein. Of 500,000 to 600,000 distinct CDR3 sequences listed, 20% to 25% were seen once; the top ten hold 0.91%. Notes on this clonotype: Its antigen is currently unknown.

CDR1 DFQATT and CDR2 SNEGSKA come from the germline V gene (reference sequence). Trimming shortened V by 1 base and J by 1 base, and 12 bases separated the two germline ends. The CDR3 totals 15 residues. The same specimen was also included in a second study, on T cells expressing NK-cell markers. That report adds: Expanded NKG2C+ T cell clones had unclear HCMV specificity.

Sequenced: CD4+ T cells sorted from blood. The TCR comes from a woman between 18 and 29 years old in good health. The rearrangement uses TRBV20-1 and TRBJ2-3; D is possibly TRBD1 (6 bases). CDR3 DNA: TGCAGTGCTAGAGCCCCAGGGGTAGGCACAGATACGCAGTATTTT. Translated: CSARAPGVGTDTQYF.